The 24 T cell receptor beta chains reported below all come from one sample, sequenced in a study of regulatory T cells in long-lasting Graves disease. Arm-PCR of CDR3 regions and iRepertoire HTBI primers were the basis on which TCR beta libraries were built. TCRdb itself ran the multiplex PCR reads through MiXCR, one entry per CDR3 protein. The sample consists of about 460,000 distinct CDR3 sequences, 14% of them appearing once. Stated time point: newly diagnosed GD, antithyroid drugs for less than 3 months. PBMC-extracted RNA yielded the TCR library. This same sample was also part of a study on T cells in Graves' hyperthyroidism and ophthalmopathy.

The sample was peripheral blood mononuclear cells (PBMCs), taken at new diagnosis, from a patient treated with antithyroid drugs. These receptors all come from a woman in her 50s with Graves disease.

The chain joins TRBV2 to TRBJ1-5; D unresolved. CDR3 length equals 14 residues. V was shortened by 7 bases and J by 4 bases, with 14 bases between the two germline ends. Germline CDR1 is SNHLY and CDR2 is FYNNEI. DNA of the CDR3: TGTGCCAGCACCAGAACGGCAGAAAATCAGCCCCAGCATTTT. Translation: CASTRTAENQPQHF.

This clonotype was detected only a few times. The chain links TRBV28 to TRBJ1-5; TRBD1 aligns across 7 bases. This CDR3 is built from 15 residues. V dropped 4 bases and J dropped 3; count of bases not matched to a gene: 6. In germline, CDR1 is MDHEN, CDR2 SYDVKM. In nucleotides, the CDR3 is TGTGCCAGCAGTTACCGGGACAGATACAATCAGCCCCAGCATTTT. Translating it yields CASSYRDRYNQPQHF.

This clonotype was observed many times. The chain is built from TRBV6-1 and TRBJ2-7; the match to TRBD2 covers 8 bases. Germline CDR1 is MNHNS and CDR2 is SASEGT. V dropped 5 bases and J dropped 6; count of bases not matched to a gene: 9. The CDR3 contains 14 residues. The CDR3 region is CASSPTGTRGEQYF. The CDR3 DNA reads as TGTGCCAGCAGTCCCACCGGGACTAGAGGCGAGCAGTACTTC.

This clonotype was seen at least ten times. The chain uses TRBV6-1 and TRBJ1-6; possible D gene TRBD1, 5 bases. CDR3 size: 16 residues. The germline gives CDR1 MNHNS, CDR2 SASEGT. V shed 6 bases and J shed 5 bases, with 17 bases lying between them. CDR3 DNA sequence: TGTGCCAGCAGGACCCCGATGGGAGGGGATAATTCACCCCTCCACTTT. It translates to CASRTPMGGDNSPLHF.

Many counts were recorded for this clonotype. The rearrangement uses TRBV11-2 and TRBJ2-7; 7 bases agree with TRBD2. CDR1 and CDR2 from the germline V gene are SGHAT and FQNNGV. V shed 0 bases and J 3 bases; nucleotides not matched to a gene: 11. This CDR3 has 17 residues. Here the CDR3 DNA reads TGTGCCAGCAGCTTAGACCGAAGGGTATTAGCGGGCTACGAGCAGTACTTC. This gives the protein CASSLDRRVLAGYEQYF. Full variable domain (missing parts from reference TRBV11-2 and TRBJ2-7): EAGVAQSPRYKIIEKRQSVAFWCNPISGHATLYWYQQILGQGPKLLIQFQNNGVVDDSQLPKDRFSAERLKGVDSTLKIQPAKLEDSAVYLCASSLDRRVLAGYEQYFGPGTRLTVT.

This clonotype has ten or more counts. The chain has TRBV12-3 or TRBV12-4 and TRBJ1-5; D might be TRBD1 (5 bases). CDR3 length equals 16 residues. With 1 base removed from V and 4 bases from J, the gap between germline ends came to 14 bases. The CDR3 DNA sequence: TGTGCCAGCAGTTTAGGCGGGACTCCGAGGAATCAGCCCCAGCATTTT. Translated: CASSLGGTPRNQPQHF.

This clonotype showed up many times. The rearrangement uses TRBV7-3 and TRBJ2-4; D could derive from TRBD1 or TRBD2 (6 bases each). Deletions cut 2 bases from V and 2 bases from J, with 10 bases between. In germline, CDR1 is SGHTA, CDR2 FQGTGA. There are 15 residues in the CDR3. The CDR3, as DNA: TGTGCCAGCAGCTTATATGGGGGGCCCAAAAACATTCAGTACTTC. Translated, it gives CASSLYGGPKNIQYF.

This clonotype was observed a few times. One junction end disagrees with the germline gene, perhaps due to a read error. V gene TRBV11-2 combines with J gene TRBJ2-2; 7 nucleotides line up with TRBD1. The germline V gene has CDR1 SGHAT and CDR2 FQNNGV. The CDR3 has 17 amino acids. The CDR3 reads CANSLNGDSANTGELFF. Written as DNA, the CDR3 is TGTGCCAACAGCTTAAACGGGGACAGCGCGAACACCGGGGAGCTGTTTTTT. The full variable domain, rest sourced from reference TRBV11-2 and TRBJ2-2, is EAGVAQSPRYKIIEKRQSVAFWCNPISGHATLYWYQQILGQGPKLLIQFQNNGVVDDSQLPKDRFSAERLKGVDSTLKIQPAKLEDSAVYLCANSLNGDSANTGELFFGEGSRLTVL.

This clonotype was counted many times. The chain joins TRBV28 to TRBJ1-1, with D perhaps matching TRBD1 (6 bases). The CDR3 is 16 residues long. V lost 7 bases to trimming and J lost 1 base, with 19 bases between them. The germline V gene encodes CDR1 MDHEN and CDR2 SYDVKM. CDR3 in DNA: TGTGCCAGCAAACCTAAAGAGGGGGGTCCGAACACTGAAGCTTTCTTT. Translated, it gives CASKPKEGGPNTEAFF.

The rearrangement joins TRBV4-2 to TRBJ2-5, with TRBD2 identical over 11 bases. This CDR3 spans 19 amino acids. After removal of 0 bases from V and 5 bases from J, the junction contained 14 bases not matched to a gene. Germline V gene data show CDR1 as LGHNA and CDR2 as YNFKEQ. CDR3 sequence reads: CASSQEEVAGGPLGETQYF. The CDR3 DNA is TGTGCCAGCAGCCAAGAAGAGGTAGCGGGAGGGCCTTTGGGGGAGACCCAGTACTTC.

Notes on this clonotype: A read error may be the cause here, since a much bigger clone is one base away. The chain employs TRBV20-1 and TRBJ2-7, with 9 bases fitting TRBD2. CDR1 is DFQATT and CDR2 is SNEGSKA in the germline V gene (reference sequence). V trimming: 3 bases; J trimming: 7 bases; junction bases outside the gene matches: 28. CDR3 length equals 20 residues. The CDR3 loop reads CSASPSGLATYFSSYNEQYF. The CDR3 coding sequence is TGCAGTGCTAGCCCCTCAGGACTAGCGACCTATTTTAGCTCCTACAATGAGCAGTACTTC.

This clonotype was counted many times. The rearrangement uses TRBV5-1 and TRBJ2-2; 10 nucleotides match TRBD2. In germline, CDR1 is SGHRS, CDR2 YFSETQ. The J segment lost 7 bases and the V segment lost 4 bases, leaving 13 bases of the junction unmatched. The CDR3 length is 17 residues. The DNA of the CDR3 is TGCGCCAGCAGCGGGGGGACTAGCGTCCCGCCCAGCGGGGAGCTGTTTTTT. Its protein product is CASSGGTSVPPSGELFF. Together with reference TRBV5-1 and TRBJ2-2, the CDR3 gives the full variable domain: KAGVTQTPRYLIKTRGQQVTLSCSPISGHRSVSWYQQTPGQGLQFLFEYFSETQRNKGNFPGRFSGRQFSNSRSEMNVSTLELGDSALYLCASSGGTSVPPSGELFFGEGSRLTVL.

A note on this clonotype: A far bigger clonotype differs at one base, so this is likely a read error. The CDR3 region has the DNA TGTGCCAGCAGTGAAGCGCGGACTAGTAGCTACAATGAGCAGTACTTC. It codes for CASSEARTSSYNEQYF. The V and J genes are TRBV2 and TRBJ2-4, with 7 bases identical to TRBD2. V gave up 0 bases and J gave up 13 bases; unmatched junction bases: 15. The CDR3 contains 16 residues. Germline V gene lookup returns CDR1 SNHLY and CDR2 FYNNEI.

This clonotype has at least ten counts. The chain is built from TRBV27 and TRBJ2-7; D remains ambiguous. Trimming shortened V by 6 bases and J by 0 bases, and 12 bases separated the two germline ends. The CDR3 spans 14 residues. Germline V gives CDR1 MNHEY, CDR2 SMNVEV (reference sequence). The CDR3 DNA reads as TGTGCCAGCAGGCCCTACAGTAACTCCTACGAGCAGTACTTC. This encodes CASRPYSNSYEQYF.

This clonotype was found many times. The CDR3 reads CASNPRGRQGLSNEQFF. CDR3 nucleotide sequence: TGTGCCAGCAACCCTCGGGGGCGACAGGGCCTTTCCAATGAGCAGTTCTTC. The genes are TRBV12-3 or TRBV12-4 and TRBJ2-1; D may be TRBD1 (7 bases). This CDR3 region has 17 residues. V was shortened by 7 bases and J by 6 bases, with 25 bases between the two germline ends.

In the case of this clonotype: One end of the junction is discordant with germline, which a read error may explain. V usage is TRBV2 and J usage is TRBJ2-7; 7 positions agree with TRBD2. The CDR3 length is 13 residues. From germline, CDR1 is SNHLY and CDR2 FYNNEI. CDR3 sequence: CASSQDAGDEQYF. In DNA, the CDR3 is TGCGCCAGCAGCCAAGATGCGGGGGACGAGCAGTACTTC.

This clonotype occurred many times. This chain connects TRBV6-1 to TRBJ2-3, with D perhaps given as TRBD1 or TRBD2 (5 bases each). The CDR3 consists of 15 residues. CDR1 and CDR2 (germline): MNHNS, SASEGT. The germline V and J ends were trimmed by 6 bases and 5 bases, with 18 bases remaining between them. The CDR3 protein is CASSRIPPGGDTQYF. The CDR3 DNA reads TGTGCCAGCAGCCGAATCCCCCCTGGGGGAGATACGCAGTATTTT.

This clonotype has ten or more counts. The V call is TRBV5-5, the J call TRBJ2-1; 8 positions match TRBD1. The V and J ends lost 5 bases and 8 bases, in that order; junction bases with no gene match: 3. The CDR3 length is 12 residues. Looked up from germline, CDR1 is SGHKS and CDR2 is YYEKEE (reference sequence). The DNA for the CDR3 is TGTGCCAGCAGGGACAGGGCGGATGAGCAGTTCTTC. The encoded protein is CASRDRADEQFF.

This clonotype was seen at least ten times. The V gene is TRBV2, the J gene TRBJ2-7; TRBD2 aligns across 11 bases. J lost 6 bases, V lost 8 bases, and 9 bases had no gene match. Germline CDR1 is SNHLY and CDR2 is FYNNEI. The CDR3 runs to 14 residues. Here the CDR3 reads CASHKLAGDPEQYF. The CDR3 DNA reads TGTGCCAGCCACAAACTAGCGGGAGATCCCGAGCAGTACTTC.

V is TRBV11-2 and J is TRBJ1-1, with TRBD1 matching over 7 bases. Per germline, CDR1 SGHAT and CDR2 FQNNGV. V shed 4 bases, J shed 10 bases, and the junction held 24 bases outside the gene matches. The CDR3 covers 18 residues. The CDR3 is CASSSLKTERGHSSLAFF. The CDR3, as DNA: TGTGCCAGCAGCTCATTAAAGACCGAAAGGGGGCACAGCTCGTTAGCTTTCTTT.

The chain has TRBV28 and TRBJ1-6, with D unresolved. CDR1 is MDHEN and CDR2 is SYDVKM in the germline V gene. There are 17 residues in the CDR3. V dropped 5 bases and J dropped 0 bases, with 14 bases sitting between them. The CDR3 DNA is TGTGCCAGCAGTCCTTGGTGGCGGGACTCCTATAATTCACCCCTCCACTTT. Translated: CASSPWWRDSYNSPLHF. Full variable domain (remainder filled in from reference TRBV28 and TRBJ1-6): DVKVTQSSRYLVKRTGEKVFLECVQDMDHENMFWYRQDPGLGLRLIYFSYDVKMKEKGDIPEGYSVSREKKERFSLILESASTNQTSMYLCASSPWWRDSYNSPLHFGNGTRLTVT.

V is TRBV24-1 and J is TRBJ1-5; D not resolved. In germline, CDR1 is KGHDR, CDR2 SFDVKD. This CDR3 region has 15 residues. V was cut by 3 bases and J by 0 bases, with 8 bases left in between. CDR3 nucleotide sequence: TGTGCCACCAGTGATGCGGACGGTAGCAATCAGCCCCAGCATTTT. Translating gives CATSDADGSNQPQHF.

Many counts were recorded for this clonotype. This chain uses TRBV12-3 or TRBV12-4 with TRBJ2-5, with 14 bases that match TRBD2. The length of the CDR3 is 15 residues. The ends lost 8 bases at V and 5 bases at J; junction bases unmatched: 7. The CDR3 reads CASAQRTSGRETQYF. The CDR3 bases are TGTGCCAGCGCGCAGCGGACTAGCGGGAGGGAGACCCAGTACTTC.

V is TRBV5-1 and J is TRBJ2-7, with D perhaps matching TRBD1 (5 bases). Germline CDR1 SGHRS, CDR2 YFSETQ. Trimming pared 0 bases from V and 12 bases from J, leaving 13 bases between. The CDR3 consists of 12 residues. CDR3 protein: CASSLDIGHLYF. CDR3 nucleotides: TGCGCCAGCAGCTTGGATATCGGACATTTGTACTTC.